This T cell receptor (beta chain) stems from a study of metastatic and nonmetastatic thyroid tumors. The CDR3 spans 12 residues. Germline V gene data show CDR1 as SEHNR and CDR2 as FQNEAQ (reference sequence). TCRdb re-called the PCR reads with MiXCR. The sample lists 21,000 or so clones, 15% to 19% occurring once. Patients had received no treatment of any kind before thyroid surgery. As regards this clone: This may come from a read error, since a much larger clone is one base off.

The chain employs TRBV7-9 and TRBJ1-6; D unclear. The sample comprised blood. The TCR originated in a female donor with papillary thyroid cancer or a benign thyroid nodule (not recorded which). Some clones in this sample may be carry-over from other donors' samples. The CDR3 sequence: CASSYEGPPPHF. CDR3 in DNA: TGTGCCAGCAGCTATGAGGGTCCACCCCCCCACTTT.